This TCR beta chain was identified in a study of OX40 agonist ivuxolimab in advanced cancers. Across the whole study: Recorded diagnoses for dose-escalation patients were hepatocellular carcinoma, melanoma, renal cell or head and neck cancer.

Trimming took 4 bases from V and 2 from J, leaving 23 bases between them. The germline V gene has CDR1 LNHDA and CDR2 SQIVND (reference sequence). CDR3 size: 18 residues. Profiled with immunoSEQ multiplex PCR; TCRdb holds only in-frame clones, not every one. The repertoire holds about 55,000 clones, with about 86% as singletons. This chain links TRBV19 with TRBJ2-5; D ambiguous. The clonotype originates from an adult with an advanced solid tumor such as melanoma, head and neck, liver or kidney cancer. Sequenced material: CD4+ or CD8+ T cells sorted from blood, taken in a trial of the OX40 agonist ivuxolimab. CDR3 loop: CASSTHHRLYGSQETQYF. In DNA, the CDR3 is TGTGCCAGTAGTACCCATCACCGTCTGTACGGCAGTCAAGAGACCCAGTACTTC.